This TCR beta chain is from a study of T-cell memory formation after mild COVID-19 (dated by TCRdb to about 2021). For context, the study as a whole: TCR sequence clusters from the two donors were largely donor specific. Longitudinal TCRalpha and TCRbeta repertoire sequencing tracked T-cell clones expanding and contracting after mild COVID-19 in a couple of donors. Two young, previously healthy adult volunteers, one female and one male, were included in the cohort.

Sequencing relied on an Illumina NovaSeq 6000. cDNA libraries for TCRalpha and TCRbeta were prepared by 5'RACE using constant-segment primers, with sample barcodes and unique molecular identifiers added. RNA was extracted from every sample with Trizol reagent. Library amplification was performed in two PCR steps, and a second sample barcode and Illumina TruSeq adapters were introduced in the second step. The libraries were sequenced on an Illumina NovaSeq using 2 x 150 bp paired-end reads. On the authors' methods: With migec v1.2.7, reads were demultiplexed and then collapsed into UMI-guided consensus sequences. Using mixcr v2.1.11, the UMI consensuses were aligned to TRA and TRB V and J templates and assembled into clonotypes. A clonotype was counted as expanded or contracted only when both edgeR and NoisET called the clonotype significant, with the noise models trained on biological replicates. edgeR calls used a false discovery rate-adjusted p below 0.01 and a log2 fold-change threshold of 1. As an exploratory analysis of dynamics, max-normalized trajectories of the 1000 most abundant clonotypes were examined by PCA with hierarchical clustering. Separately sequenced CD4+ and CD8+ repertoires were used to assign the CD4 or CD8 phenotype of responding clones. The raw public data were reprocessed by TCRdb itself: fastp quality trimming at Q25, MiXCR clonotype calling, in-frame beta chains only. Identical CDR3 protein sequences are pooled into one entry, listed with their most common genes and DNA. The V and J calls shown here were made by TCRdb, not taken from the authors' results. This sample gives fewer than 550,000 distinct CDR3 sequences in total; 20% of them show up just once. Roughly 8% of the sample is taken by the ten largest.

Ficoll-Paque density gradient centrifugation was used to isolate PBMCs. Counted from cysteine to phenylalanine, this CDR3 has 13 amino acids. Left in the record is the CDR3 DNA by itself, 39 bases read in frame from the first base. V is pruned by 7 bases and J by 4 bases, leaving 6 bases of the junction without a gene match. The germline V gene specifies SGHRS as CDR1 and YFSETQ as CDR2. A note on this clonotype: Its antigen remains unidentified. No base quality values were provided; no much bigger clone lies one nucleotide off.

What the work shows at the level of the full study, not this receptor alone: The second-wave clones that peaked on day 37 were not confirmed to be SARS-CoV-2 specific. Contracting CD4+ clones appeared mostly in the CM and EM memory subsets, whereas CD8+ clones were enriched in EMRA. Clones contracting from day 15 to 85 had balanced CD4/CD8 phenotypes, while a second wave expanding from day 15 to 37 was biased towards CD4+. The study included only two mild cases, and larger cohorts that include severe cases with pre-infection samples were judged to be necessary. Some responding clones were detected in pre-infection memory, which suggested that pre-existing cross-reactive memory T cells had joined the SARS-CoV-2 response.

The sequence joins TRBV5-1 to TRBJ2-3; 7 bases in the middle match TRBD2. The TCR was taken from an adult woman who had mild COVID-19 (a few samples of this study predate the infection). The sample titles of this study are shuffled in the database, so cell type and time point are left out; the donor was told from shared clones. The specimen was PBMCs or a T cell subset sorted from them (not recorded which). The nucleotide sequence reads as follows: TGCGCCAGCGGTCGGGAGGAAGCAGATACGCAGTATTTT. The encoded protein is CASGREEADTQYF.